Listed below are T cell receptor beta chains from one sample, sequenced in a study of radiation and T cells in renal cell carcinoma. Clones were sequenced by immunoSEQ multiplex PCR, and TCRdb holds only the in-frame ones, with some missing. The data hold about 130,000 clones, with approximately 82% observed a single time. Here the sequenced sample was blood, taken from a patient whose treatment included radiotherapy and nephrectomy. The source is a woman aged 55-70 years with renal cell carcinoma. Each CDR3 is given without its conserved first and last residue. The order of the fields is J gene, V gene, CDR3 protein.

TRBJ2-7 | TRBV7-9 | ASSPGFYEQY
TRBJ1-1 | TRBV28 | ASSPGGEAF
TRBJ1-1 | TRBV28 | ATYRRDVTEAF
TRBJ2-2 | TRBV18 | ASSPPAWESTGELF
TRBJ2-7 | TRBV6-6 | ASSNLPPWAYEQY
TRBJ2-5 | TRBV10-2 | ASSESLAGGQETQY
TRBJ2-6 | TRBV28 | ASSDSGANVLT
TRBJ1-1 | TRBV6-5 | ASKPPGYMNTEAF
TRBJ1-2 | TRBV19 | ASSVSRDATHYGYT
TRBJ2-3 | TRBV5-1 | ASSLVGRDTDTQY
TRBJ1-4 | TRBV27 | ASSFGATNEKLF
TRBJ2-7 | TRBV6-5 | ASSPADEQY
TRBJ1-2 | TRBV27 | ASSFQGEVDGYT
TRBJ1-2 | TRBV7-3 | ASSLDGTTVYGYT
TRBJ2-3 | TRBV5-1 | ASSTGSTDTQY
TRBJ2-7 | TRBV9 | ASSERRDSYEQY
TRBJ1-2 | TRBV19 | ASRNRDYGYT
TRBJ1-3 | TRBV5-1 | ASSLGGYGNTIY
TRBJ2-5 | TRBV7-2 | ASRSRNQETQY
TRBJ2-3 | TRBV7-2 | ASSPRDTQY
TRBJ2-2 | TRBV5-1 | ASSLAATSNTGELF
TRBJ2-7 | TRBV11-2 | ASSLFPQGSSYEQY
TRBJ1-5 | TRBV4-3 | ASSQTVGGQPQH
TRBJ1-6 | TRBV19 | ASSIGQGLTYNSPLH
TRBJ1-4 | TRBV18 | ASSVRLSTNEKLF
TRBJ1-1 | TRBV6-5 | ASKGTNTEAF
TRBJ2-7 | TRBV4-1 | ASSQDESRGHLTYEQY
TRBJ1-2 | TRBV9 | ASNREGQRIYGYT
TRBJ2-3 | TRBV14 | ASSPYEDRGREY
TRBJ2-2 | TRBV18 | ASSPEPRGSASTGELF
TRBJ2-3 | TRBV6-5 | ASSYSVGATDTQY
TRBJ1-1 | TRBV5-1 | ASRQGYTEAF
TRBJ2-2 | TRBV7-2 | ASSRGIPGLAGITGELF
TRBJ2-3 | TRBV7-2 | ASSQGGPRVRVQY
TRBJ2-5 | TRBV12-5 | ASGFDRDETQY
TRBJ1-1 | TRBV5-4 | ASSLARANTEAF
TRBJ1-5 | TRBV19 | ASSTFEGQPQH
TRBJ1-5 | TRBV4-3 | ASSQTRDSYQPQH
TRBJ2-3 | TRBV7-2 | ASSPPTLTDTQY
TRBJ2-7 | TRBV6-5 | ASTSTVFSYEQY
TRBJ1-6 | TRBV30 | AWSSPRGGFNSPLH
TRBJ1-3 | TRBV4-1 | ASSQSDSSGNTIY
TRBJ1-2 | TRBV14 | ASSSHLLVGYT
TRBJ1-1 | TRBV2 | ASSVRGTGRTEAF
TRBJ2-6 | TRBV5-8 | ASSPNSGANVLT
TRBJ2-1 | TRBV5-1 | ASSPLGNNEQF
TRBJ2-5 | TRBV5-8 | ASSEDRAPETQY